The sample holds a few counts of the clone carrying this T cell receptor (beta chain). TCRdb re-derived calls from the RACE reads in MiXCR, one entry per CDR3 protein. The sample lists fewer than 95,000 distinct CDR3 sequences; about 10% were seen once. These data come from a study of human T cells and chemical hapten exposure. Germline CDR1 reads ENHRY; CDR2 reads SYGVKD. V gave up 5 bases and J gave up 2 bases; unmatched junction bases: 14. CDR3 size: 19 residues. The sample's time point: patch test 1, 2 weeks after DPC sensitization. Specified treatment: therapeutic diphenylcyclopropenone sensitization with weekly scalp DPC.

The clonotype originates from a man between 35 and 55 years old with alopecia areata. Some clones in this sample may be carry-over from other donors' samples. The V call is TRBV10-3, the J call TRBJ2-3, with 12 positions matching TRBD2. The sample consisted of whole blood, taken in connection with sensitization to the hapten diphenylcyclopropenone (DPC). The CDR3 DNA sequence: TGTGCCATCAGTCGGGGACAGGGGACTAGCGGGTTAAACACAGATACGCAGTATTTT. Protein sequence: CAISRGQGTSGLNTDTQYF.